The T cell receptor (beta chain) under discussion was sequenced for a study of blood T cell repertoires in COVID-19. At the level of the study: The origin of the acute and convalescent COVID-19 samples was the United States, Italy and Spain. T cells, B-cell-depleted T cells, or PBMCs supplied cDNA or gDNA.

In the study's own analysis: Amplifying reference gene primers gave estimates of nucleated cell counts. Measured with immunoSEQ multiplex PCR; TCRdb has only the in-frame clones, and not every one. From that table come the V and J calls and clone size; the DNA was used to work out D and trimming. This sample has roughly 39,000 clones, with around 83% found just once. The count of this clone is one. The trim removed 4 bases at V and 2 bases at J, leaving 1 base unmatched. CDR1 and CDR2 (germline): LGHDT, YNNKEL (reference sequence). The CDR3 runs to 15 residues. This clonotype was sampled from a man aged 60 to 69 with acute or convalescent COVID-19. Source material: peripheral blood. V is TRBV3-1 (or the pseudogene TRBV3-2) and J is TRBJ2-6; 8 nucleotides line up with TRBD1. The CDR3 DNA sequence: TGTGCCAGCAGCCTCAGGGGGCCTGGGGCCAACGTCCTGACTTTC. Protein product: CASSLRGPGANVLTF.